This T cell receptor (beta chain) was captured in a study of regulatory T cells in long-lasting Graves disease (dated by TCRdb to the early 2020s). Context from the whole study: To count as having persistent Graves' disease, a patient had to have received antithyroid drug treatment for over 5 years with TSH receptor autoantibodies remaining persistently positive. Peripheral blood TCR sequencing and RNA sequencing compared persistent Graves' disease patients with newly diagnosed Graves' disease patients. The study took place in China and was registered as a clinical trial. A total of roughly 33 samples underwent TCR sequencing: about 13 from persistent and some 20 from newly diagnosed Graves' disease patients. Persistent Graves' disease patients in the clinical cohort had taken antithyroid drugs for roughly ten years on average. Here is what the overall study found, with its caveats: Sequencing and analysis were limited to the TCR beta chain. TRBV28, TRBJ1-2 and TRBJ2-5 were preferentially used in persistent disease, while TRBV20-1 and TRBJ2-1 were favored in newly diagnosed disease. Persistent patients shared more public clonotypes among themselves (under 3,000) than newly diagnosed patients did (about 970). Peripheral blood alone was examined, since thyroid tissue, which constituted the primary lesion, could not be accessed. As a limitation, the authors acknowledged that the small sample size may reduce accuracy. Persistent Graves' disease patients showed lower TCR Shannon entropy and fewer highly expanded clones than newly diagnosed patients, suggesting clonal expansion.

Inclusive of the bounding cysteine and phenylalanine, the CDR3 is 13 residues long. Of all the DNA, just the CDR3 is kept, 39 bases in frame from base 1. The CDR1 and CDR2 encoded by the germline V gene are MNHEY and SVGEGT. The junction shows trimming of 6 bases on V and 3 bases on J, and the gene matches do not reach 4 bases of it. This clonotype was seen a single time. The antigen this receptor binds is unknown. No clone much larger than this one lies a single base away; base qualities are absent. A lone read is weak support. The sample's time point label is to be understood as: persistent/refractory GD, antithyroid drugs over 5 years with positive TRAb. RNA was extracted from PBMCs in TRIzol for both TCR sequencing and RNA sequencing. The diagnosis of Graves' disease followed American Thyroid Association guidelines. Patients for the study were recruited at an endocrinology department in Xi'an, China. From each patient, around 9 milliliters of peripheral blood was collected into an EDTA anticoagulant tube. Ficoll Paque Plus density gradient separation was used to isolate PBMCs, and no further T cell sorting was performed. An Agilent 2100 Bioanalyzer and agarose gel were used to check RNA quality, while a NanoDrop 2000 measured RNA concentration.

Libraries came from multiplex PCR. The sequencing machine was an Illumina HiSeq 4000. CDR3 regions were amplified by Arm-PCR with iRepertoire HTBI primers to construct TCR beta libraries. PCR products were gel purified before sequencing. Per the authors' processing: Gene usage analysis of CDR3 amino acid clonotypes used the roughly 60 TRBV and more than 13 TRBJ segments found across samples. COPE and FqMerger were used to merge the filtered high-quality paired reads into contigs. BLAST was used to align contigs to IMGT TRBV, TRBD and TRBJ reference genes, and CDR3 was defined according to IMGT. Clonotypes above 0.1% frequency were classified as highly expanded clones. Repertoire diversity was measured by Shannon entropy, and V-J evenness by the Gini coefficient. A clonotype was considered public if more than one individual shared it. TCRdb ran its own pipeline on the public reads, namely fastp trimming at Q25 and MiXCR clone calling, and kept in-frame beta chains. Here each entry gathers all rows of one CDR3 protein and keeps the most common genes and DNA. The V and J calls, along with clone size, are taken from TCRdb and not from the paper's own processing. For this sample the table gives 400,000 to 450,000 distinct CDR3 sequences, of which about 25% were detected only once. The ten largest clonotypes hold roughly a quarter of the sample.

This TCR came from a female donor with Graves disease. This receptor chain uses TRBV6-2 or TRBV6-3 and TRBJ1-1; TRBD1 aligns with 7 central bases. Material: peripheral blood mononuclear cells (PBMCs), obtained when the disease was refractory, from a patient treated with antithyroid drugs. The CDR3 protein is CASSKTGDTEAFF. The nucleotide sequence reads as follows: TGTGCCAGCAGCAAAACAGGGGACACTGAAGCTTTCTTT.